This TCR beta chain was found in a study of blood T cell repertoires in COVID-19. Study details: PBMCs, B-cell-depleted T cells, or T cells were the source of the cDNA or gDNA that made up the material.

Germline V gene lookup returns CDR1 KGHDR and CDR2 SFDVKD. Losses at the gene ends were 9 bases for V and 0 bases for J; bases not matched to a gene: 4. CDR3 length: 14 amino acids. TCRdb's table, derived via immunoSEQ multiplex PCR, lists solely in-frame clones and lacks some. The data hold 300,000 to 350,000 clones, with around 90% observed a single time. Followed over time, Seattle patients had been enrolled while infection was active. J is TRBJ1-5 and V is TRBV24-1; TRBD1 agrees at 7 bases. The material sequenced was peripheral blood. This clonotype was sampled from a young man with COVID-19, enrolled during active disease. In nucleotides, the CDR3 is TGTGCCACCGGACAGGCTAATAGCAATCAGCCCCAGCATTTT. Amino acid sequence: CATGQANSNQPQHF.